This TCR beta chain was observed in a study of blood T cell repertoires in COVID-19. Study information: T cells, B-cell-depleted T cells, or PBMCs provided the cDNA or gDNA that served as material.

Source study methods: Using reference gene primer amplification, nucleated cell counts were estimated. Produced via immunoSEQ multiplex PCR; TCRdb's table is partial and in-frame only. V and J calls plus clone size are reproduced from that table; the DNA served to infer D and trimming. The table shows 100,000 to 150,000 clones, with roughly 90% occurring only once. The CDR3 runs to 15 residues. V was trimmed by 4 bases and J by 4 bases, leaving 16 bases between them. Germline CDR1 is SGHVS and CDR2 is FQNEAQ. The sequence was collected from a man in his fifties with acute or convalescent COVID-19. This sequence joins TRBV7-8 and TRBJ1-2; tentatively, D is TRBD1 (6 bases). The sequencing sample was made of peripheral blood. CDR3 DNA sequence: TGTGCCAGCAGCTCCCATCAGGGGCTGAGCTATGGCTACACCTTC. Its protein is CASSSHQGLSYGYTF.